Sequencing of this TCR beta chain was carried out in a study of control samples from healthy donors and cancer patients. The method was immunoSEQ multiplex PCR; TCRdb's version includes in-frame clones alone and lacks a portion of them. The repertoire holds under 130,000 clones, roughly 85% seen once, with less than 15% in the top ten. Germline V lookup: CDR1 SGDLS, CDR2 YYNGEE. V shed 3 bases and J shed 5 bases, with 15 bases lying between them. This CDR3 is 15 amino acids long. This clone was detected a few times. This receptor was taken from a woman between 50 and 59 years old in good health. The chain is built from TRBV9 and TRBJ2-1, with D possibly matching TRBD1 (5 bases). Sequencing input: blood. The CDR3 region is CASSDTWGAHNEQFF. CDR3 in DNA: TGTGCCAGCAGCGATACGTGGGGCGCCCACAATGAGCAGTTCTTC. Variable domain in full (rest from reference TRBV9 and TRBJ2-1): DSGVTQTPKHLITATGQRVTLRCSPRSGDLSVYWYQQSLDQGLQFLIQYYNGEERAKGNILERFSAQQFPDLHSELNLSSLELGDSALYFCASSDTWGAHNEQFFGPGTRLTVL.